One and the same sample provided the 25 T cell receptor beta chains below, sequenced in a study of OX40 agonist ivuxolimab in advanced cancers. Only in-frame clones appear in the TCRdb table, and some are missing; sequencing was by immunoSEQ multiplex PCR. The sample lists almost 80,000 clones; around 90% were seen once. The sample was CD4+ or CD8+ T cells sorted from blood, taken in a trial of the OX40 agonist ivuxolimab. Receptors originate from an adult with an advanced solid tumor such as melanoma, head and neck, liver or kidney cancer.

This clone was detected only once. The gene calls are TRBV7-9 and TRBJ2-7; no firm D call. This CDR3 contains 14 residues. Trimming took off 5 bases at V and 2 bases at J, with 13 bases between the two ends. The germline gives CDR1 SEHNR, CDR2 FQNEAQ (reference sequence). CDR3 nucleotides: TGTGCCAGCAGCGACGCTGCCTTGACCTACGAGCAGTACTTC. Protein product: CASSDAALTYEQYF. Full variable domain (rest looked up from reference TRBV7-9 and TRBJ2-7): DTGVSQNPRHKITKRGQNVTFRCDPISEHNRLYWYRQTLGQGPEFLTYFQNEAQLEKSRLLSDRFSAERPKGSFSTLEIQRTEQGDSAMYLCASSDAALTYEQYFGPGTRLTVT.

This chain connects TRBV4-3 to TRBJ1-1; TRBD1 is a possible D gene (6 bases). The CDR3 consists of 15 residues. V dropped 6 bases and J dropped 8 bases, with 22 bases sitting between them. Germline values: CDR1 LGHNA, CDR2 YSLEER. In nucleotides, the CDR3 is TGCGCCAGCAGATCCTACCGTGCAGGGGTTTCCGAAGCTTTCTTT. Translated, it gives CASRSYRAGVSEAFF.

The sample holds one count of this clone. This CDR3 reads CASGGSGNTIYF. The CDR3, as DNA: TGTGCCAGCGGGGGGTCTGGAAACACCATATATTTT. The genes are TRBV21-1 and TRBJ1-3. TRBV21-1 is termed a pseudogene. The CDR3 length is 12 residues.

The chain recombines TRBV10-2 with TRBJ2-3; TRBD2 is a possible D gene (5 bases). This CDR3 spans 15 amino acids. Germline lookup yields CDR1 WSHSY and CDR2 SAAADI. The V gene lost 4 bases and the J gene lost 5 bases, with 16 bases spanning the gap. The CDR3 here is CASSVPTGVVDTQYF. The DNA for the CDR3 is TGCGCCAGCAGTGTACCCACCGGGGTGGTAGATACGCAGTATTTT.

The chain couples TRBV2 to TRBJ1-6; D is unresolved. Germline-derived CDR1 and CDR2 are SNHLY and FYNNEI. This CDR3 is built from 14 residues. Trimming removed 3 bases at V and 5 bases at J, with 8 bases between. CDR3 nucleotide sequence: TGTGCCAGCAGTGACAGGCAAAATAATTCACCCCTCCACTTT. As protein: CASSDRQNNSPLHF.

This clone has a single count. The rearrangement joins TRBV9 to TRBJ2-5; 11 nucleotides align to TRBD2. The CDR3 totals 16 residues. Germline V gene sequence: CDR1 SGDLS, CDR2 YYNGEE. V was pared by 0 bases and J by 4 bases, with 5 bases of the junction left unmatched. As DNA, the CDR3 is TGTGCCAGCAGCGTAGCGACTAGCGGGATTGTAGAGACCCAGTACTTC. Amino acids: CASSVATSGIVETQYF. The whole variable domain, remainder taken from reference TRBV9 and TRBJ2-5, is DSGVTQTPKHLITATGQRVTLRCSPRSGDLSVYWYQQSLDQGLQFLIQYYNGEERAKGNILERFSAQQFPDLHSELNLSSLELGDSALYFCASSVATSGIVETQYFGPGTRLLVL.

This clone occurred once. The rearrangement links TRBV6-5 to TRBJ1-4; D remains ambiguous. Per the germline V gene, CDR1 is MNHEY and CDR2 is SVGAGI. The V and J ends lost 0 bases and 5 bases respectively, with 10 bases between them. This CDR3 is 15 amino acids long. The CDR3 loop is CASSYSRQTNEKLFF. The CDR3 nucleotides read TGTGCCAGCAGTTACTCGAGGCAGACCAATGAAAAACTGTTTTTT.

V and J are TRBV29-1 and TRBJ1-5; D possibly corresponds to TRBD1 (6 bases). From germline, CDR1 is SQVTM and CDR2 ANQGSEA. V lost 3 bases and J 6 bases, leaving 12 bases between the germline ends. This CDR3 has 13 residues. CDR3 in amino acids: CSVEGASGQPQHF. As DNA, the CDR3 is TGCAGCGTTGAGGGGGCGTCGGGTCAGCCCCAGCATTTT.

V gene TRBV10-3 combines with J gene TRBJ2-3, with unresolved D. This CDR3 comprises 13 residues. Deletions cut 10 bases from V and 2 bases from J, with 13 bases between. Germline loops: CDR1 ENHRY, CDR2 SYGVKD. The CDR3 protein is CASMRLITDTQYF. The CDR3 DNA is TGTGCCAGCATGAGGTTAATCACAGATACGCAGTATTTT.

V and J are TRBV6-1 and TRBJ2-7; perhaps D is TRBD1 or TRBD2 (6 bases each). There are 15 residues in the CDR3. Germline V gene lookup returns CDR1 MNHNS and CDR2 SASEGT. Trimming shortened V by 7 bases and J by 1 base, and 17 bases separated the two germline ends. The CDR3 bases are TGTGCCAGCAAATTTGGGGGGACAAATTCCTACGAGCAGTACTTC. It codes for CASKFGGTNSYEQYF.

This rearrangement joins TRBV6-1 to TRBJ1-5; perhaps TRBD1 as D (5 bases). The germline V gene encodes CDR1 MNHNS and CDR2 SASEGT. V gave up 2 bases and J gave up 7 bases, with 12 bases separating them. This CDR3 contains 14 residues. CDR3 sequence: CASSEPQARQPQHF. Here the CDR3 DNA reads TGTGCCAGCAGTGAACCACAGGCACGACAGCCCCAGCATTTT.

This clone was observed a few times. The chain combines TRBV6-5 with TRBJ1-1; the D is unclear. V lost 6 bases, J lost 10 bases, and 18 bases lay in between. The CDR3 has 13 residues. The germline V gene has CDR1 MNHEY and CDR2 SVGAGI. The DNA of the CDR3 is TGTGCCAGCAGCCAATATGAGGACTCGCGAGCTTTCTTT. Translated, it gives CASSQYEDSRAFF.

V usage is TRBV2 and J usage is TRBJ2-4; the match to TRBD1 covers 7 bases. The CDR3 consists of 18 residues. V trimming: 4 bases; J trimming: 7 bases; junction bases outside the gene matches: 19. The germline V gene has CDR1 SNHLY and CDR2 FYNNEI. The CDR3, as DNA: TGTGCCAGCAGTGGTGTTCCCCACAGGGGCTTGAGTAGGAACATTCAGTACTTC. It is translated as CASSGVPHRGLSRNIQYF.

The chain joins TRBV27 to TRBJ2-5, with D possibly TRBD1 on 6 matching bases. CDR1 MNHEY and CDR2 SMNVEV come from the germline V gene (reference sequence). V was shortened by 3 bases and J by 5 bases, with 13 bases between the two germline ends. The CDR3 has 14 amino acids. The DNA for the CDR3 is TGTGCCAGCAGTTTGCAGGGGCGTATGGAGACCCAGTACTTC. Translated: CASSLQGRMETQYF.

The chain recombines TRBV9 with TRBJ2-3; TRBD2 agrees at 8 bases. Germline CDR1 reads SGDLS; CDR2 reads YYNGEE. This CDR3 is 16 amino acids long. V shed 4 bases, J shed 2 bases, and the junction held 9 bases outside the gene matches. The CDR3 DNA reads TGTGCCAGCAGCTTACATAGCGGGATAGACACAGATACGCAGTATTTT. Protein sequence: CASSLHSGIDTDTQYF. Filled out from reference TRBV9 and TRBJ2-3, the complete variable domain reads DSGVTQTPKHLITATGQRVTLRCSPRSGDLSVYWYQQSLDQGLQFLIQYYNGEERAKGNILERFSAQQFPDLHSELNLSSLELGDSALYFCASSLHSGIDTDTQYFGPGTRLTVL.

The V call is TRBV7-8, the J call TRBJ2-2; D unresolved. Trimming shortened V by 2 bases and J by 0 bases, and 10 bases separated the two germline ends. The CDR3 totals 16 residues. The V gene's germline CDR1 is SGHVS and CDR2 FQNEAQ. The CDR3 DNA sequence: TGTGCCAGCAGCTTATCCGGCGGAACGAACACCGGGGAGCTGTTTTTT. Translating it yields CASSLSGGTNTGELFF. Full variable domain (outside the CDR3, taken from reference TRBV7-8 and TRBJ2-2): GAGVSQSPRYKVAKRGQDVALRCDPISGHVSLFWYQQALGQGPEFLTYFQNEAQLDKSGLPSDRFFAERPEGSVSTLKIQRTQQEDSAVYLCASSLSGGTNTGELFFGEGSRLTVL.

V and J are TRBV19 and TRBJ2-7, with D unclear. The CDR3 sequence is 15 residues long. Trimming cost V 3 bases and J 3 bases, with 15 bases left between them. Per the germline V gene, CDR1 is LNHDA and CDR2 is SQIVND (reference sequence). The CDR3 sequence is CASSIPGSSSYEQYF. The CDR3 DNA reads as TGTGCCAGTAGTATCCCGGGTTCTTCCAGCTACGAGCAGTACTTC. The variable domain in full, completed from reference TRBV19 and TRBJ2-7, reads DGGITQSPKYLFRKEGQNVTLSCEQNLNHDAMYWYRQDPGQGLRLIYYSQIVNDFQKGDIAEGYSVSREKKESFPLTVTSAQKNPTAFYLCASSIPGSSSYEQYFGPGTRLTVT.

CDR3: CASSPLTGELFF. The DNA for the CDR3 is TGTGCCAGCTCACCTCTCACCGGGGAGCTGTTTTTT. V gene TRBV18 combines with J gene TRBJ2-2; D is undetermined. The germline V gene encodes CDR1 KGHSH and CDR2 LQKENI. This CDR3 has 12 residues. Trimming cost V 3 bases and J 4 bases, with 3 bases left between them.

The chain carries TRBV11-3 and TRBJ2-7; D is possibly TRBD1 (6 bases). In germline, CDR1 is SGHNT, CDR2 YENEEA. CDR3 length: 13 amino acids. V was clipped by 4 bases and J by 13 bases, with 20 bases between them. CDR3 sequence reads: CASSSTQGLQKYF. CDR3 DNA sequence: TGTGCCAGCAGCTCGACACAGGGCCTACAGAAATACTTC.

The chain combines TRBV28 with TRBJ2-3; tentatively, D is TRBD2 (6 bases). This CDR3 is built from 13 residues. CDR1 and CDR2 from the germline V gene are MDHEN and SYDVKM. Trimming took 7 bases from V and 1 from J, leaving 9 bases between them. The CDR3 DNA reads TGTGCCAGCATGGGGGGAGGCACAGATACGCAGTATTTT. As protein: CASMGGGTDTQYF. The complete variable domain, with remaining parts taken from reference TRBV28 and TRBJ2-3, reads DVKVTQSSRYLVKRTGEKVFLECVQDMDHENMFWYRQDPGLGLRLIYFSYDVKMKEKGDIPEGYSVSREKKERFSLILESASTNQTSMYLCASMGGGTDTQYFGPGTRLTVL.

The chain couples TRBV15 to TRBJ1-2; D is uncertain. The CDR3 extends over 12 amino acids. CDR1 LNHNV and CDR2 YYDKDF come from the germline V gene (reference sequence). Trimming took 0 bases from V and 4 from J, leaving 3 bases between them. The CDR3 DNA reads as TGTGCCACCAGCAGAGATACCTATGGCTACACCTTC. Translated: CATSRDTYGYTF.

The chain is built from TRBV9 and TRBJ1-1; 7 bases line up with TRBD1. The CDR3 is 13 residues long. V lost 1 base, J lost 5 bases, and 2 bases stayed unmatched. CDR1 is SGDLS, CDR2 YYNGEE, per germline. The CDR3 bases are TGTGCCAGCAGCGTACAGGGGGGGACTGAAGCTTTCTTT. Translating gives CASSVQGGTEAFF.

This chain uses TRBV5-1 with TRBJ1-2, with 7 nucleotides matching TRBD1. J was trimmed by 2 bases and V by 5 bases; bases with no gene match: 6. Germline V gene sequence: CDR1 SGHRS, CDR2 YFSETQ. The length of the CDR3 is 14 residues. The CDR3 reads CASRSGTANYGYTF. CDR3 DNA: TGCGCCAGCAGATCCGGGACAGCAAACTATGGCTACACCTTC.

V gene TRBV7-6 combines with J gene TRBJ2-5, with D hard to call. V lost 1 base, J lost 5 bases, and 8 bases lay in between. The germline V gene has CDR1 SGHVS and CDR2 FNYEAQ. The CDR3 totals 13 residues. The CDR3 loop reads CASSLVGLETQYF. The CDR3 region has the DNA TGTGCCAGCAGCTTAGTGGGCCTGGAGACCCAGTACTTC. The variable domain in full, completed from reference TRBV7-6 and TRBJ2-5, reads GAGVSQSPRYKVTKRGQDVALRCDPISGHVSLYWYRQALGQGPEFLTYFNYEAQQDKSGLPNDRFSAERPEGSISTLTIQRTEQRDSAMYRCASSLVGLETQYFGPGTRLLVL.

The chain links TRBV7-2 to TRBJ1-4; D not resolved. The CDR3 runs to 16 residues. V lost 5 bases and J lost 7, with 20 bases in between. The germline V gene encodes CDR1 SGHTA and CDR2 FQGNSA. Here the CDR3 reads CASSPSILGLSEKLFF. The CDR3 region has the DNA TGTGCCAGCAGCCCCAGTATACTGGGGTTGAGTGAAAAACTGTTTTTT.